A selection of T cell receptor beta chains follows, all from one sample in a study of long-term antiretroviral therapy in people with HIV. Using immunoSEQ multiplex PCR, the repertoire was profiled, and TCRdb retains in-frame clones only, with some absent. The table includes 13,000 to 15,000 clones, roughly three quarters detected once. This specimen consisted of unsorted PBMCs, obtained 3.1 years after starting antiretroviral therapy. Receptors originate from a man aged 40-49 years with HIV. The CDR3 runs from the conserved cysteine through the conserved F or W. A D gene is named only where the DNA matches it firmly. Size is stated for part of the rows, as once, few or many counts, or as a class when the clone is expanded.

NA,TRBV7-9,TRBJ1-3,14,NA,TGTGCCAGCAGCTTACTAGGCTCTGGAAACACCATATATTTT,CASSLLGSGNTIYF
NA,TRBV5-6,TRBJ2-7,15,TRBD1,TGTGCCAGCAGCGCTCCCGGGACAGTCTCCTACGAGCAGTACTTC,CASSAPGTVSYEQYF
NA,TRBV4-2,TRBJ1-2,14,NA,TGTGCCAGCAGCCAAGATCAGTCTAACTATGGCTACACCTTC,CASSQDQSNYGYTF
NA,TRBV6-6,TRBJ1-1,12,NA,TGTGCCAGCAGTTACCATATGGCTGAAGCTTTCTTT,CASSYHMAEAFF
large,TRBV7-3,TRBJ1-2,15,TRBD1,TGTGCCAGCAGCTTAACGGGACAGGGTCCCGATGGCTACACCTTC,CASSLTGQGPDGYTF
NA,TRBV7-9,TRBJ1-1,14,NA,TGTGCCAGCAGCGAAGGGGGAGTTGACACTGAAGCTTTCTTT,CASSEGGVDTEAFF
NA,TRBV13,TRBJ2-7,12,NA,TGTGCCAGCAGCGACGACTCTAAAGGGCAGTACTTC,CASSDDSKGQYF
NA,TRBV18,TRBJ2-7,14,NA,TGTGCCAGCTCACCATCTAGCGTCCCCTACGAGCAGTACTTC,CASSPSSVPYEQYF
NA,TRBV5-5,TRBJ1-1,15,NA,TGTGCCAGCAGCTTGGGCGGGGCTTCGAACACTGAAGCTTTCTTT,CASSLGGASNTEAFF
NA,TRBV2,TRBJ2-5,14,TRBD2,TGTGCCTCCAGACTAGCGGGGACCCAAGAGACCCAGTACTTC,CASRLAGTQETQYF
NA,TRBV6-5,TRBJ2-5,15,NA,TGTGCCAGCAGGGTTTACGGGGGGCCTCAAGAGACCCAGTACTTC,CASRVYGGPQETQYF
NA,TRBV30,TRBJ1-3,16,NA,TGTGCCTGGAGCCTCGGGGTGACATCCTCTGGAAACACCATATATTTT,CAWSLGVTSSGNTIYF
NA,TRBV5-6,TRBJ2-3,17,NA,TGTGCCAGCAGCGGAGTAGGGCTGCAGTCTAGCACAGATACGCAGTATTTT,CASSGVGLQSSTDTQYF
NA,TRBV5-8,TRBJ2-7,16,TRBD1,TGTGCCAGCAGCTTGAGAACGGGACAGGGGGCGGGCGAGCAGTACTTC,CASSLRTGQGAGEQYF
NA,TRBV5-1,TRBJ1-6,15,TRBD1,TGCGCCAGCAGCTTAGGGACAGGGGGGAATTCACCCCTCCACTTT,CASSLGTGGNSPLHF
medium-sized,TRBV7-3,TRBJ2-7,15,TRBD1,TGTGCCAGCAGCGTGACAGGGGGCAGCTCCTACGAGCAGTACTTC,CASSVTGGSSYEQYF
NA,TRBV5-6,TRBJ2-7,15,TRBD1,TGTGCCAGCAGCTTGCCCATCGACAGGGCCCACGAGCAGTACTTC,CASSLPIDRAHEQYF
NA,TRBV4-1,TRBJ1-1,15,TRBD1,TGCGCCAGCAGCCAACAATTCACAGGGGGCACTGAAGCTTTCTTT,CASSQQFTGGTEAFF
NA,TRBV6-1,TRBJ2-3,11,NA,TGTGCCAGCAGTAGGACAGATACGCAGTATTTT,CASSRTDTQYF
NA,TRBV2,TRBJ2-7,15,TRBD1,TGTGCCAGCAGATCCGGACAGGGGAGGGCCTACGAGCAGTACTTC,CASRSGQGRAYEQYF
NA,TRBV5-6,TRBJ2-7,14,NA,TGTGCCAGCACCCAAGACCCGGAAGCCTACGAGCAGTACTTC,CASTQDPEAYEQYF
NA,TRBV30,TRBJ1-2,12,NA,TGTGCCTGGAGTAAAAAGGGGGGGGACTACACCTTC,CAWSKKGGDYTF
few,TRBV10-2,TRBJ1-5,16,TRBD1,TGCGCCAGCAGTGAGGTGGGACAGGGGGCTTATCAGCCCCAGCATTTT,CASSEVGQGAYQPQHF
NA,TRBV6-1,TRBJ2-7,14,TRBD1,TGTGCCAGCAGTCCGGCGGACAGGGGGTACGAGCAGTACTTC,CASSPADRGYEQYF
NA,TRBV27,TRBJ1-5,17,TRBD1,TGTGCCAGCAGTTTTCGTGGGACAGGGGGTTGGGATCAGCCCCAGCATTTT,CASSFRGTGGWDQPQHF
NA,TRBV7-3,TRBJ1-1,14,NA,TGTGCCAGCAGCTTACAGGGTATGAACACTGAAGCTTTCTTT,CASSLQGMNTEAFF
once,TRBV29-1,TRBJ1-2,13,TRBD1,TGCAGCGTACCGGGACAGGGTACATATGGCTACACCTTC,CSVPGQGTYGYTF
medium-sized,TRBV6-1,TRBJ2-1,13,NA,TGTGCCAGCAAGAAACACTGTTACAATGAGCAGTTCTTC,CASKKHCYNEQFF
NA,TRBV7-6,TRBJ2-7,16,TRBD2,TGTGCCAGCAGCACGTTCAGCGGGGGCGCCTCCTACGAGCAGTACTTC,CASSTFSGGASYEQYF
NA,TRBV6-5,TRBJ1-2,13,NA,TGTGCCAGCAGTCCGCAGGGAATTAATGGCTACACCTTC,CASSPQGINGYTF
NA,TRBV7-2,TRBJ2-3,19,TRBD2,TGTGCCAGCAGCCCCGGACTAGCGGGGGGTGCCGGGCGGCTAGATACGCAGTATTTT,CASSPGLAGGAGRLDTQYF
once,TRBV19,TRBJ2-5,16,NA,TGTGCCAGTAGTATTTCCCCCCACGGATCCCGGGAGACCCAGTACTTC,CASSISPHGSRETQYF
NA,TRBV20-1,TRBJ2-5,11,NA,TGCAGTGCTAGAGATCCGCCGACCCAGTACTTC,CSARDPPTQYF
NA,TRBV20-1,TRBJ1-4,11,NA,TGCAGTGCTATTGATGACGAAAAACTGTTTTTT,CSAIDDEKLFF
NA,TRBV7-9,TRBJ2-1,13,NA,TGTGCCAGCAGCGGGATAGGGGACAATGAGCAGTTCTTC,CASSGIGDNEQFF
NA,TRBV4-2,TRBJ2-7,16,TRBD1,TGTGCCAGCAGCCAAGGGCACAGGGGGCCCTCCTACGAGCAGTACTTC,CASSQGHRGPSYEQYF
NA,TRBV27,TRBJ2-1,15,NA,TGTGCCAGCGGGTTTTTACTTAACTCCTACAATGAGCAGTTCTTC,CASGFLLNSYNEQFF
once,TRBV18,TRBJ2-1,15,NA,TGTGCCAGCTCACCACAGGGGGGGAGTAGCAATGAGCAGTTCTTC,CASSPQGGSSNEQFF
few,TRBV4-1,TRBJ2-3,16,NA,TGCGCCAGCAGCCAAGATCAGGGGCGGATCACAGATACGCAGTATTTT,CASSQDQGRITDTQYF
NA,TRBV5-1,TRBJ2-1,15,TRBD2,TGCGCCAGCAGCTTGGCCCCGGGAGGGAACAATGAGCAGTTCTTC,CASSLAPGGNNEQFF
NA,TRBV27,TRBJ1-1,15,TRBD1,TGTGCCAGCAGTTCCTCGACAGGGGCCAAGTCGTGGGCTTTCTTT,CASSSSTGAKSWAFF
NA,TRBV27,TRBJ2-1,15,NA,TGTGCCAGCAGTTTATGGCCAGTATCTTACAATGAGCAGTTCTTC,CASSLWPVSYNEQFF
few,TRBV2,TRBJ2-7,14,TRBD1,TGTGCCAGCAGTGTACAGGGGTCGAGCTACGAGCAGTACTTC,CASSVQGSSYEQYF
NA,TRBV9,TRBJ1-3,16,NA,TGTGCCAGCAGCCCCCAGGGCCAAAGCTCTGGAAACACCATATATTTT,CASSPQGQSSGNTIYF
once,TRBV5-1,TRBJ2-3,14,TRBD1,TGCGCCAGCAGCTTGAGGGGGCCGGGAGATACGCAGTATTTT,CASSLRGPGDTQYF
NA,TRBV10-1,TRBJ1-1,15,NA,TGCGCCAGCAGTGACATCGACGGGTTGAACACTGAAGCTTTCTTT,CASSDIDGLNTEAFF
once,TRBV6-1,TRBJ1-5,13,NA,TGTGCCAGCAGCTGGGCCTTGGATCAGCCCCAGCATTTT,CASSWALDQPQHF
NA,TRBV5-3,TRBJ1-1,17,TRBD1,TGTGCCAGAAGCATTCCCCTCCCGGACAGGGGAAACACTGAAGCTTTCTTT,CARSIPLPDRGNTEAFF
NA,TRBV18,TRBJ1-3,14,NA,TGTGCCAGCTCACCGGCTCAAGCTGGAAACACCATATATTTT,CASSPAQAGNTIYF
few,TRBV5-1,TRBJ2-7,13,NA,TGCGCCAGCAGCTTTGGGTACAGCTACGAGCAGTACTTC,CASSFGYSYEQYF
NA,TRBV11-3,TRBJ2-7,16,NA,TGTGCCAGCAGCTTAGCCTCGGGACACCTCTCCTACGAGCAGTACTTC,CASSLASGHLSYEQYF
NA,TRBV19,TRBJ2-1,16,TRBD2,TGTGCCAGTAGTTCCATTAGCGGGGGCATGGTAAATGAGCAGTTCTTC,CASSSISGGMVNEQFF
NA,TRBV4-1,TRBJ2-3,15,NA,TGCGCCAGCAGCCAAGATTGGCAGGGGGGAGATACGCAGTATTTT,CASSQDWQGGDTQYF
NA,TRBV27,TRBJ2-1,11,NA,TGTGCCAGCAGTTTCGGCAATGAGCAGTTCTTC,CASSFGNEQFF
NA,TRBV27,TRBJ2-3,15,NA,TGTGCCAGCAGTGATGCGGGTACTAGCACAGATACGCAGTATTTT,CASSDAGTSTDTQYF
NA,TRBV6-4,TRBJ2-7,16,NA,TGTGCCAGCAACACTACAGGAGGTCCCTCCCGTTACGAGCAGTACTTC,CASNTTGGPSRYEQYF